The source of this T cell receptor beta chain is a study of blood T cell repertoires in COVID-19 (TCRdb year 2020). With regard to the full study: Samples covering the acute and convalescent phases of COVID-19 were provided by collaborators in the United States, Italy and Spain. The material from the prospective study consisted of cDNA or gDNA derived from T cells, B-cell-depleted T cells, or PBMCs. Subjects who had been exposed to COVID-19, were actively infected with it, or had recovered from it provided the deeply sampled blood TCRbeta repertoires that made up the dataset. A freely available public database, intended as a resource for researchers studying the immune response to SARS-CoV-2, is where the repertoires were released. Samples were obtained from the ongoing ImmuneRACE study (first 160 participants) and from over 1,000 subjects provided by 6 global collaborators. A de-identified subject ID, COVID-19 status, age in years and sex were almost always included in the sample metadata. Where available, HLA class I and class II types were taken from metadata supplied by the sample provider and were not determined by assay-based typing. Results the study describes overall, beyond this receptor: How much clinical and demographic metadata was included differed by source and by participant, and the metadata was provided uncurated.

TCRbeta CDR3 regions were amplified from genomic DNA using the immunoSEQ Assay, a bias-controlled multiplex PCR. In the paper's pipeline: Within the assay, amplification of reference gene primers was used to estimate how many nucleated cells each sample contained. To quantify the absolute abundance of each unique TCRbeta CDR3 rearrangement, sequence reads were collapsed and filtered. For each sample, productive Simpson clonality was calculated by taking the square root of Simpson's diversity index across productive rearrangements. TCRdb took this table from immuneACCESS and kept in-frame rearrangements with V and J called. Such tables lack part of the clones; where checked against another copy, unresolved V genes explain under half of the gap, and the rest is unexplained. That table supplies the V and J calls and clone size; D and trimming were determined from the DNA. The sample includes some 30,000 clones, with approximately 92% observed a single time. The top ten constitute about 45% of the sample.

Collaborating institutions collected whole blood in K2EDTA tubes following their own protocols. For TCRbeta analysis, collaborators shipped samples in one of three forms: frozen whole blood, isolated PBMCs, or DNA extracted from either of those sample types. The germline V gene (reference sequence) supplies CDR1 SEHNR and CDR2 FQNEAQ. The CDR3 numbers 14 residues from cysteine through phenylalanine. Only the CDR3 part of the read is kept: 42 bases, read in frame from the first base. V is pruned by 5 bases and J by 3 bases, leaving 2 bases of the junction without a gene match. Turning to this clone: Its antigen specificity is not known. Within one base of it there is no much larger clone, and no base qualities were kept.

The TCR comes from a human donor with acute or convalescent COVID-19. The donor label of this sample is uncertain. This chain is built from TRBV7-9 and TRBJ2-1, with 9 bases matching TRBD1. The sample comprised peripheral blood. The CDR3 region: CASSVGQGYNEQFF. The DNA reads as follows: TGTGCCAGCAGCGTGGGACAGGGCTACAATGAGCAGTTCTTC.